This T cell receptor beta chain was recorded in a study of patients and donors after allogeneic stem cell transplantation. Each CDR3 protein is one row after TCRdb ran MiXCR on the RT-PCR reads. The repertoire holds about a million distinct CDR3 sequences, with about 20% as singletons. There are a few counts of this clonotype. There are 15 residues in the CDR3. Trimming cost V 7 bases and J 2 bases; bases outside gene matches: 5. Germline V gene sequence: CDR1 LNHNV, CDR2 YYDKDF (reference sequence). The source of this sequence is a human donor who was either an allogeneic HSCT recipient or a stem cell or donor lymphocyte infusion donor (not recorded which). It is not recorded whose cells these are; they may come from a transplant donor. Material for sequencing was blood, either unsorted or a sorted T cell fraction (not recorded which). The chain recombines TRBV15 with TRBJ2-6; 7 bases match TRBD2. CDR3 bases: TGTGCCACCATTCAGGGAGGGGCTGGGGCCAACGTCCTGACTTTC. Amino acid sequence: CATIQGGAGANVLTF.